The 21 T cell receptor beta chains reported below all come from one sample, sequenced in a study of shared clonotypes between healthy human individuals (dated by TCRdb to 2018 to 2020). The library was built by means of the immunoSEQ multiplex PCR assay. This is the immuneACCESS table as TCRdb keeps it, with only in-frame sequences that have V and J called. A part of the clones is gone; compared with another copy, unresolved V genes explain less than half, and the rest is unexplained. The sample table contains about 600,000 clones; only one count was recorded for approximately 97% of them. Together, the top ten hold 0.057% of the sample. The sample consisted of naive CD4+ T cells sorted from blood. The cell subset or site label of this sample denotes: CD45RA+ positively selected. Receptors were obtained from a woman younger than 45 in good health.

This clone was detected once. CDR3 region: CASSPYLDDNEQFF. The DNA for the CDR3 is TGCGCCAGCAGCCCCTATTTGGACGACAATGAGCAGTTCTTC. The chain uses TRBV5-1 and TRBJ2-1; D gene uncertain. The CDR3 is 14 residues long. Germline V gives CDR1 SGHRS, CDR2 YFSETQ. V was clipped by 4 bases and J by 5 bases, with 13 bases between them. Using reference TRBV5-1 and TRBJ2-1 for the parts outside the CDR3, the full variable domain is KAGVTQTPRYLIKTRGQQVTLSCSPISGHRSVSWYQQTPGQGLQFLFEYFSETQRNKGNFPGRFSGRQFSNSRSEMNVSTLELGDSALYLCASSPYLDDNEQFFGPGTRLTVL.

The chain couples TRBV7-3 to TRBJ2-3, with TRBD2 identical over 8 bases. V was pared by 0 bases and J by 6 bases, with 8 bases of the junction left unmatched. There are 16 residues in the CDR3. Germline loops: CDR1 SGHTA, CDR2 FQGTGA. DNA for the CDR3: TGTGCCAGCAGCTTAACCCCTGGACTAGCCCGGGATACGCAGTATTTT. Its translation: CASSLTPGLARDTQYF. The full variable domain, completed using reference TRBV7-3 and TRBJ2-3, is GAGVSQTPSNKVTEKGKYVELRCDPISGHTALYWYRQSLGQGPEFLIYFQGTGAADDSGLPNDRFFAVRPEGSVSTLKIQRTERGDSAVYLCASSLTPGLARDTQYFGPGTRLTVL.

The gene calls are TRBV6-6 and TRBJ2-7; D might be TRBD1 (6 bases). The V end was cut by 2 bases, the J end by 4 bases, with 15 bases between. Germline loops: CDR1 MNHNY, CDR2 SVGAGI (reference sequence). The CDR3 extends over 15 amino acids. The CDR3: CASSYGGPWVYEQYF. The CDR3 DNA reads TGTGCCAGCAGTTACGGGGGCCCGTGGGTGTACGAGCAGTACTTC.

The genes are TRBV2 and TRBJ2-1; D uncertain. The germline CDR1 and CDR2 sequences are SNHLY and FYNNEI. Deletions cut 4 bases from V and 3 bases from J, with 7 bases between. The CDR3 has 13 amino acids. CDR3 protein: CASSVNSYNEQFF. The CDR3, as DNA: TGTGCCAGCAGTGTGAACAGCTACAATGAGCAGTTCTTC.

CDR3 loop: CASSLERRIHEQYF. The CDR3 DNA reads as TGCGCCAGCAGTTTGGAGAGACGAATCCACGAGCAGTACTTC. The chain recombines TRBV10-1 with TRBJ2-7, with no clear D. The germline gives CDR1 WNHNN, CDR2 SYGVQD (reference sequence). Between the trimmed V and J ends, which lost 5 bases and 5 bases, there was a span of 16 bases. CDR3 length: 14 residues.

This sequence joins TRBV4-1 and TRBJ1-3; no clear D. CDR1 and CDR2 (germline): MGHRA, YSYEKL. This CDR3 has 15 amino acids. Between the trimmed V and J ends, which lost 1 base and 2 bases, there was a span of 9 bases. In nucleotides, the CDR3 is TGCGCCAGCAGCCAAGGTTCAGGTGCTGGAAACACCATATATTTT. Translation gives CASSQGSGAGNTIYF.

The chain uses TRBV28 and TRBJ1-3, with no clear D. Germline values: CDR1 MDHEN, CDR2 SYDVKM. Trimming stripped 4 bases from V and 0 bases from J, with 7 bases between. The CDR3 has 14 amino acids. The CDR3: CASSSSVSGNTIYF. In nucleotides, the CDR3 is TGTGCCAGCAGTTCGTCAGTCTCTGGAAACACCATATATTTT.

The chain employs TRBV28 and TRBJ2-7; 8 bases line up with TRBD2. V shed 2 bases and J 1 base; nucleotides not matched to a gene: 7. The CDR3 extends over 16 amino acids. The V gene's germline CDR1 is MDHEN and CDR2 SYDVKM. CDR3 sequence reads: CASSLALAGGSYEQYF. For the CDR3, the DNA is TGTGCCAGCAGTTTAGCTCTAGCGGGCGGTTCCTACGAGCAGTACTTC.

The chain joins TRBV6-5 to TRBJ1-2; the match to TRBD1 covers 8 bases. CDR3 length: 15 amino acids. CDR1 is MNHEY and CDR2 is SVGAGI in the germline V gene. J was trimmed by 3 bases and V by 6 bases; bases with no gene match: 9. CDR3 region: CASRQTGQAHYGYTF. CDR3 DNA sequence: TGTGCCAGCAGGCAAACGGGACAGGCACACTATGGCTACACCTTC.

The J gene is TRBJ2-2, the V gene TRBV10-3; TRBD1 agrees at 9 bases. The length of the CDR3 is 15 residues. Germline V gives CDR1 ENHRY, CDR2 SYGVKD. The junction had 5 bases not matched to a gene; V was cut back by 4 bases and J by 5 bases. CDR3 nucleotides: TGTGCCATCAGTGGGGGGACAGGGCGGACCGGGGAGCTGTTTTTT. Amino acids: CAISGGTGRTGELFF.

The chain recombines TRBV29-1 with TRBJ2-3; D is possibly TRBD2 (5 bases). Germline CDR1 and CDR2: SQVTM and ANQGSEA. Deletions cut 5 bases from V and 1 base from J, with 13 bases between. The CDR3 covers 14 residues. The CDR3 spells CSVHTRVGTDTQYF. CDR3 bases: TGCAGCGTTCATACTAGGGTGGGCACAGATACGCAGTATTTT.

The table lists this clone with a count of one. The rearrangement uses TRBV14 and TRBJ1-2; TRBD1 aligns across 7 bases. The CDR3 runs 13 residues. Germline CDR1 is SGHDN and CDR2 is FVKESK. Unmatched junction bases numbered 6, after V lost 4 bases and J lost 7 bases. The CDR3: CASSRVEGAGYTF. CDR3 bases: TGTGCCAGCAGCCGCGTAGAGGGGGCTGGCTACACCTTC.

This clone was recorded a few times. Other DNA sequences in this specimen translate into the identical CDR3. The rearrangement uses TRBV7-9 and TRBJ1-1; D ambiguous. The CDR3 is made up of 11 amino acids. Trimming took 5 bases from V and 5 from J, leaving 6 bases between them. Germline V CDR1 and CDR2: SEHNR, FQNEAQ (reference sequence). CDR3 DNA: TGTGCCAGCAGCCCCGGGACTGAAGCTTTCTTT. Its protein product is CASSPGTEAFF.

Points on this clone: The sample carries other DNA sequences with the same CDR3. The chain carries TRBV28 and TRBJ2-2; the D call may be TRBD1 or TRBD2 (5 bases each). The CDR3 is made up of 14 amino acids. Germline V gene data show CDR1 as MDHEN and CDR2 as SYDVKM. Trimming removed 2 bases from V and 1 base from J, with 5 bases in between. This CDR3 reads CASSLGGNTGELFF. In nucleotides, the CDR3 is TGTGCCAGCAGTTTAGGGGGGAACACCGGGGAGCTGTTTTTT.

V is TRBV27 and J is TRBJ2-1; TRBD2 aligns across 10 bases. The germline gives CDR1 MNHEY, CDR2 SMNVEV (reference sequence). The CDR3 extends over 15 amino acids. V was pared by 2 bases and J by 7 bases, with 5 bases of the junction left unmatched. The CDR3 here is CASSLTGLAANEQFF. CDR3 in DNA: TGTGCCAGCAGTTTAACAGGACTAGCGGCTAATGAGCAGTTCTTC.

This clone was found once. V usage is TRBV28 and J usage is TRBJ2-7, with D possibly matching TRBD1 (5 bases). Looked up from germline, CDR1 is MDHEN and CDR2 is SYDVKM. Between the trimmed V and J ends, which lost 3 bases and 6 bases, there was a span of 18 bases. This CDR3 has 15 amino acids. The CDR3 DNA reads TGTGCCAGCAGTTTTTATGCTCCCGCTAGGGGCGAGCAGTACTTC. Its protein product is CASSFYAPARGEQYF.

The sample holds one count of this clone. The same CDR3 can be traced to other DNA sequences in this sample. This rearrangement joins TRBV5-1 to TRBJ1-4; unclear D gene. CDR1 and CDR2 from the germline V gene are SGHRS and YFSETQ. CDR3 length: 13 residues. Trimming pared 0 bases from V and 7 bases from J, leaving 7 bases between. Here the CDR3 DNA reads TGCGCCAGCAGCTTGGGGGCCCGTGAAAAACTGTTTTTT. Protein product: CASSLGAREKLFF.

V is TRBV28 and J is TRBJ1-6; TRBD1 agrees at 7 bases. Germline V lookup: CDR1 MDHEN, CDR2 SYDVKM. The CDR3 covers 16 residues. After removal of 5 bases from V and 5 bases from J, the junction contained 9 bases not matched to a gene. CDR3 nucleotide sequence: TGTGCCAGCAGTATCCGGACAGGCGCGGATAATTCACCCCTCCACTTT. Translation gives CASSIRTGADNSPLHF. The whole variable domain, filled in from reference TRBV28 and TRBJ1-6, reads DVKVTQSSRYLVKRTGEKVFLECVQDMDHENMFWYRQDPGLGLRLIYFSYDVKMKEKGDIPEGYSVSREKKERFSLILESASTNQTSMYLCASSIRTGADNSPLHFGNGTRLTVT.

CDR3: CASSQDPGMNTEAFF. The CDR3 region has the DNA TGCGCCAGCAGCCAAGATCCAGGTATGAACACTGAAGCTTTCTTT. The chain recombines TRBV4-1 with TRBJ1-1; unclear D gene. Germline V gene sequence: CDR1 MGHRA, CDR2 YSYEKL. Trimming shortened V by 0 bases and J by 0 bases, and 8 bases separated the two germline ends. CDR3 length: 15 residues.

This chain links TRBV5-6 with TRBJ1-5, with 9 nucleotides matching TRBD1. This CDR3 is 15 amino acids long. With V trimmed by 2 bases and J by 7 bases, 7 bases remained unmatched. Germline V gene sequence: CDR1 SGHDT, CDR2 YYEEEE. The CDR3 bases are TGTGCCAGCAGCTTTTCGGACAGGGGAGAGCAGCCCCAGCATTTT. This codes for CASSFSDRGEQPQHF.

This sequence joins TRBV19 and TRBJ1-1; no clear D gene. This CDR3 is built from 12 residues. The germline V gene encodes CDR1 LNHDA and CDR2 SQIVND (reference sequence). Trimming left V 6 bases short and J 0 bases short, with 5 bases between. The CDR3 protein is CASRRLNTEAFF. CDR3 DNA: TGTGCCAGTAGGAGACTGAACACTGAAGCTTTCTTT.